This T cell receptor (beta chain) was sequenced during a study of blood T cell repertoires in COVID-19. Clones were read by immunoSEQ multiplex PCR, and TCRdb kept only the in-frame ones, dropping some. The sample holds roughly 500,000 clones, about 88% seen once. While infection was still active, Seattle patients were enrolled and then followed longitudinally. The CDR3 extends over 15 amino acids. J lost 5 bases, V lost 4 bases, and 12 bases had no gene match. Germline V gene data show CDR1 as SGDLS and CDR2 as YYNGEE. The receptor was isolated from a man between 18 and 35 years old with COVID-19, enrolled during active disease. Sequencing was performed on peripheral blood. This rearrangement joins TRBV9 to TRBJ2-7; TRBD2 matches at 7 bases. The CDR3 region has the DNA TGTGCCAGCAGCTTTAGAGCGGGATTTAACGACGAGCAGTACTTC. Its protein product is CASSFRAGFNDEQYF.